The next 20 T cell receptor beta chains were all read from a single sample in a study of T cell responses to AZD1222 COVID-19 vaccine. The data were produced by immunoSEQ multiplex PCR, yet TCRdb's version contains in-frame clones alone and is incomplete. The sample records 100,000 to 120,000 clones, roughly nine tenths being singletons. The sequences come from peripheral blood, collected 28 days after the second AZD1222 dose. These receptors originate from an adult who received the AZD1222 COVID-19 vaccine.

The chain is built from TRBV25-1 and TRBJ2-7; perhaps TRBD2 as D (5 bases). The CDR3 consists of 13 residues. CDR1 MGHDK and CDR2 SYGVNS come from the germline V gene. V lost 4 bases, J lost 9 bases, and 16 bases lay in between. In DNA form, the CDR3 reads TGTGCCAGCAGTGGAAGAGGGCCCCTTGGGCAGTACTTC. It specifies CASSGRGPLGQYF.

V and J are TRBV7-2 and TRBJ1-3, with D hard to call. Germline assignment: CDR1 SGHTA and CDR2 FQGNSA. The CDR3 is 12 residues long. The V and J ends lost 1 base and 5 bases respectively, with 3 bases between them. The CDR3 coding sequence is TGTGCCAGCAGCTTAGAAAGAAACACCATATATTTT. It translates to CASSLERNTIYF.

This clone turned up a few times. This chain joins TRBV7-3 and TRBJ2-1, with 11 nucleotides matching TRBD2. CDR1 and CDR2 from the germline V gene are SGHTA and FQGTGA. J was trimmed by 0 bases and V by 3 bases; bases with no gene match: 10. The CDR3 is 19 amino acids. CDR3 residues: CASSLIAGGPGSSYNEQFF. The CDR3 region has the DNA TGTGCCAGCAGCTTGATAGCGGGAGGGCCGGGGAGCTCCTACAATGAGCAGTTCTTC.

The CDR3 here is CASSFQAAILDTQYF. The CDR3 nucleotides are TGTGCCAGCAGCTTTCAAGCGGCCATACTCGATACGCAGTATTTT. The chain employs TRBV7-2 and TRBJ2-3; possible D gene TRBD2, 5 bases. With 3 bases removed from V and 6 bases from J, the gap between germline ends came to 16 bases. CDR1 and CDR2 (germline): SGHTA, FQGNSA. The CDR3 runs 15 residues.

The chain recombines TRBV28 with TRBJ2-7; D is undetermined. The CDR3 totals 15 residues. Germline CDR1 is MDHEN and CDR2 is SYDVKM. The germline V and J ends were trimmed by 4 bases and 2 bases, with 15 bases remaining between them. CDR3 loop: CASSSPRFQTYEQYF. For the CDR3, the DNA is TGTGCCAGCAGTTCCCCAAGGTTCCAGACCTACGAGCAGTACTTC.

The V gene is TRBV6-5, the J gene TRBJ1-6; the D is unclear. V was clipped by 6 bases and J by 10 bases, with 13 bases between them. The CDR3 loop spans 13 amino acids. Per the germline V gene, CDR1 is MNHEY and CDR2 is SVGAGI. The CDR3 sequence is CASSLLTDSPLHF. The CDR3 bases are TGTGCCAGCAGCCTCCTGACGGACTCACCCCTCCACTTT.

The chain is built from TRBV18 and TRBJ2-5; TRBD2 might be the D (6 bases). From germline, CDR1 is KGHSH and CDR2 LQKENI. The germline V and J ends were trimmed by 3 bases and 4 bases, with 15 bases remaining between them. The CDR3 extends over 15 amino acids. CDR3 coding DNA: TGTGCCAGCTCACCCCCCGGAGGGGAAGGAGAGACCCAGTACTTC. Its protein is CASSPPGGEGETQYF.

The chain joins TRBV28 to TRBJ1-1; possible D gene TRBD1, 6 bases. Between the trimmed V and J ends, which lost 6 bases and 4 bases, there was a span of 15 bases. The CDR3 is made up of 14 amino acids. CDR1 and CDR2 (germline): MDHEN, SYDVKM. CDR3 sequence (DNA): TGTGCCAGCAGACCCCAGGGACAAATCACTGAAGCTTTCTTT. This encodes CASRPQGQITEAFF.

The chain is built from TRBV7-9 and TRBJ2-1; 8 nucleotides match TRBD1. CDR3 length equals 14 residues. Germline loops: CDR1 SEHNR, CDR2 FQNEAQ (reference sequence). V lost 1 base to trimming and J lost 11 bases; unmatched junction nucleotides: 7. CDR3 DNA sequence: TGTGCCAGCAGCTTAGTGGCAGGGGGCGTCAAGCAGTTCTTC. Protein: CASSLVAGGVKQFF.

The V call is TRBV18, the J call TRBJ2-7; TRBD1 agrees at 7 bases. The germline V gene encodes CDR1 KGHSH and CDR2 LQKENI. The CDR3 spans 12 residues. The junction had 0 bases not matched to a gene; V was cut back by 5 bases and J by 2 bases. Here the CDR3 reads CASSGTAYEQYF. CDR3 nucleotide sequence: TGTGCCAGCTCAGGGACAGCCTACGAGCAGTACTTC.

The CDR3 coding sequence is TGTGCCAGCAGTTACTCAGGAGGCCAAGGCGAGCAGTACTTC. Translating it yields CASSYSGGQGEQYF. This chain connects TRBV6-5 to TRBJ2-7, with D possibly being TRBD2 (5 bases). This CDR3 has 14 amino acids. V gave up 0 bases and J gave up 6 bases, with 12 bases separating them. From germline, CDR1 is MNHEY and CDR2 SVGAGI.

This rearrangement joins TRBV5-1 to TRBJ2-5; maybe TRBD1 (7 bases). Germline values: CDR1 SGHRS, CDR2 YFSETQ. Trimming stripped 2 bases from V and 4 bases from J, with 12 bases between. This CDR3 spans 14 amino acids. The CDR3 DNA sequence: TGCGCCAGCAGCTTAGGTCAGGGGGGAGAGACCCAGTACTTC. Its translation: CASSLGQGGETQYF.

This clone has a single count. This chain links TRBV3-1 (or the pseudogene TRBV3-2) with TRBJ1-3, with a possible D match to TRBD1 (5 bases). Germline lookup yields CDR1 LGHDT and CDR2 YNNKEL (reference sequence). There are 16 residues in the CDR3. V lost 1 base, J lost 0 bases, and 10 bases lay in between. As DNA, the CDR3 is TGTGCCAGCAGCCAAGGGACATCCGTCTCTGGAAACACCATATATTTT. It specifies CASSQGTSVSGNTIYF.

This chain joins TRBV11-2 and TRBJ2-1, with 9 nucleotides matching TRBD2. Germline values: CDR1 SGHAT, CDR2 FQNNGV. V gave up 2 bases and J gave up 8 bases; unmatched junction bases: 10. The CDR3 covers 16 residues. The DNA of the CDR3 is TGTGCCAGCAGCTTACTGTGGCTAGCGGGAAGGGATGAGCAGTTCTTC. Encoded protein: CASSLLWLAGRDEQFF.

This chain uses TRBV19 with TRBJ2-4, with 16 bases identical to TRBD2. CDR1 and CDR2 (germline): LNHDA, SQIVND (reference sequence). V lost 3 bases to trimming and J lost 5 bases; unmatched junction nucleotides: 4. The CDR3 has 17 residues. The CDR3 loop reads CASSIGGTSGRENIQYF. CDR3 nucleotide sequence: TGTGCCAGTAGTATCGGAGGGACTAGCGGGAGGGAAAACATTCAGTACTTC.

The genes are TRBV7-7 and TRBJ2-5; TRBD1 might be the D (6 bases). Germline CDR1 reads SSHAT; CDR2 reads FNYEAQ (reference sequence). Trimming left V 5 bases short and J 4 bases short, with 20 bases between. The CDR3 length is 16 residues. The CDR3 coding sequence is TGTGCCAGCAGCGAAGGAACACAGGGTTCGCGAGAGACCCAGTACTTC. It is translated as CASSEGTQGSRETQYF.

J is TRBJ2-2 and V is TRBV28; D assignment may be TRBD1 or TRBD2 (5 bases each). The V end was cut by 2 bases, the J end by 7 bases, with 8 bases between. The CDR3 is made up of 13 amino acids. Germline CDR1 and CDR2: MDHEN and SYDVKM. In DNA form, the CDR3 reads TGTGCCAGCAGTTTAGTGGGGGACGGGGAGCTGTTTTTT. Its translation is CASSLVGDGELFF. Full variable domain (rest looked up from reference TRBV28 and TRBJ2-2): DVKVTQSSRYLVKRTGEKVFLECVQDMDHENMFWYRQDPGLGLRLIYFSYDVKMKEKGDIPEGYSVSREKKERFSLILESASTNQTSMYLCASSLVGDGELFFGEGSRLTVL.

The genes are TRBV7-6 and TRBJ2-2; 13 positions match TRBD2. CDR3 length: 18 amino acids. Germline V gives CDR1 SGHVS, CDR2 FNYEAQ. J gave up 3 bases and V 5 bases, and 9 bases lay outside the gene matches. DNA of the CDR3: TGTGCCAGCAGCCCATGGACTAGCGGGAGAGGGGACACCGGGGAGCTGTTTTTT. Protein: CASSPWTSGRGDTGELFF.

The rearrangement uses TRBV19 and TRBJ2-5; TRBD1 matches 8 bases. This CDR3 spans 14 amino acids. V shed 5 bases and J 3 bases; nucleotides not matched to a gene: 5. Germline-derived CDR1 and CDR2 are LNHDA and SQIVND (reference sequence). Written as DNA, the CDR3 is TGTGCCAGTAGTCCAGGGGGCTGGAAAGAGACCCAGTACTTC. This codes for CASSPGGWKETQYF.

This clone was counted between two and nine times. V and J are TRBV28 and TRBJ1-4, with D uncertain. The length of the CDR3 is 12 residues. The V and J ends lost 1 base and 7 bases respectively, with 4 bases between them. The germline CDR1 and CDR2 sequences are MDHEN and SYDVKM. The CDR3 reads CASSLFGEKLFF. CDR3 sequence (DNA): TGTGCCAGCAGTTTATTTGGTGAAAAACTGTTTTTT.